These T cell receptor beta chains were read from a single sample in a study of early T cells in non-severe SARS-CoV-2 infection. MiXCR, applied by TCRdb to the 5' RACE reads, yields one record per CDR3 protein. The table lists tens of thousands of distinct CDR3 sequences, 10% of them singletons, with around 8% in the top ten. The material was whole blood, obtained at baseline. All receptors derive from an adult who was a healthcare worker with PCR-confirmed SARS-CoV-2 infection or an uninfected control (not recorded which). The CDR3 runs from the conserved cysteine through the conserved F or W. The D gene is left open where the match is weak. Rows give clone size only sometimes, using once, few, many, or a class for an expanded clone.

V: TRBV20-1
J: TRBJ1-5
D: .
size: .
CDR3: CSARRGNNQPQHF
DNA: TGCAGTGCTAGACGCGGGAACAATCAGCCCCAGCATTTT

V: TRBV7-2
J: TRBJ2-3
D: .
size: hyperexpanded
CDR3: CASSLDAGGTDTQYF
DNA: TGTGCCAGCAGCTTAGACGCCGGGGGCACAGATACGCAGTATTTT

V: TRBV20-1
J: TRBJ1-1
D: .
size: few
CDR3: CSASRRQGTEAFF
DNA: TGCAGTGCTAGTCGCAGGCAGGGAACTGAAGCTTTCTTT

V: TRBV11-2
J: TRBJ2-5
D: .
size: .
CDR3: CASTGSPGPVETQYF
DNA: TGTGCCAGCACTGGATCCCCGGGCCCGGTGGAGACCCAGTACTTC

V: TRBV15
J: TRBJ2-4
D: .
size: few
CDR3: CATKLTGQNIQYF
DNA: TGTGCCACCAAACTCACGGGCCAAAACATTCAGTACTTC

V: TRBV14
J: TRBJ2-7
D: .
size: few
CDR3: CASSQGPGQYF
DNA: TGTGCCAGCAGCCAAGGACCCGGGCAGTACTTC

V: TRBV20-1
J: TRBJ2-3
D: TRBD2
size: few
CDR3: CSADPGTSESTDTQYF
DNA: TGCAGTGCTGATCCTGGGACTAGCGAGAGCACAGATACGCAGTATTTT

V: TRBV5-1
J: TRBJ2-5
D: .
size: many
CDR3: CASSEGSGETQYF
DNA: TGCGCCAGCAGTGAGGGTTCGGGGGAGACCCAGTACTTC

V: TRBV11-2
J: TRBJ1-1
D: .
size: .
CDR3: CASSADMNTEAFF
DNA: TGTGCCAGCAGCGCAGACATGAACACTGAAGCTTTCTTT

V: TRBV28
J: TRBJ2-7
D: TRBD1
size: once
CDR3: CASGTDPEQYF
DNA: TGTGCCAGCGGGACAGACCCTGAGCAGTACTTC

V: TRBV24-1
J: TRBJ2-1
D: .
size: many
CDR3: CATSDVAELRRNEQFF
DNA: TGTGCCACCAGTGACGTAGCGGAGCTAAGGCGTAATGAGCAGTTCTTC

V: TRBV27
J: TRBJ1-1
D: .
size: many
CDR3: CASSLGAGVITEAFF
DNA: TGTGCCAGCAGTTTGGGTGCAGGGGTAATCACTGAAGCTTTCTTT

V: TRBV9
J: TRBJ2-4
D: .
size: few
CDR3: CASTVGEAKNIQYF
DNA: TGTGCCAGTACCGTCGGGGAAGCCAAAAACATTCAGTACTTC

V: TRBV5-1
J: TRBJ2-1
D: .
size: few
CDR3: CASSLGGISYNEQFF
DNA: TGCGCCAGCAGCTTGGGGGGCATATCCTACAATGAGCAGTTCTTC

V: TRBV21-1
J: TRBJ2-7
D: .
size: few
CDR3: CAHPGGEQYF
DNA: TGTGCCCACCCGGGGGGCGAGCAGTACTTC

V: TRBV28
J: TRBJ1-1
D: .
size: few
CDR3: CASSRYTEAFF
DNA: TGTGCCAGCAGTCGGTACACTGAAGCTTTCTTT

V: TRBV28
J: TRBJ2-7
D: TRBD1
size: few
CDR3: CATTSPGTGTHYEQYF
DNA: TGTGCCACCACTTCCCCCGGGACAGGTACGCACTACGAGCAGTACTTC

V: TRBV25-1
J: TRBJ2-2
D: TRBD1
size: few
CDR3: CASSDTRGLSGELFF
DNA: TGTGCCAGCAGTGACACGAGGGGGCTGAGCGGGGAGCTGTTTTTT

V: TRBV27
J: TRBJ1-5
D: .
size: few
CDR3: CASRGLLGQPQHF
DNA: TGTGCCAGCAGGGGGCTGCTCGGGCAGCCCCAGCATTTT

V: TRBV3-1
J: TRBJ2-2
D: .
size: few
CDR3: CASSLYTYTGELFF
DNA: TGTGCCAGCAGCCTCTACACTTACACCGGGGAGCTGTTTTTT

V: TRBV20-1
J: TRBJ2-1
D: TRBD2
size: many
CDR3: CSARDGTSGSLEQFF
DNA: TGCAGTGCTAGAGATGGGACTAGCGGGAGTCTTGAGCAGTTCTTC

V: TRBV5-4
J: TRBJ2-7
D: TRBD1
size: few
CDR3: CASRRGQGRSYEQYF
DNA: TGTGCCAGCAGAAGGGGGCAAGGGCGTAGTTACGAGCAGTACTTC

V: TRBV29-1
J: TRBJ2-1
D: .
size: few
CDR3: CSVGANEQFF
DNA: TGCAGCGTTGGGGCCAATGAGCAGTTCTTC

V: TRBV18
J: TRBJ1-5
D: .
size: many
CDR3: CASQYQRAQPQHF
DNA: TGTGCCAGCCAATACCAGCGGGCGCAGCCCCAGCATTTT

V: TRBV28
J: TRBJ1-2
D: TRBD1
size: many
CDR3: CAIRPGDRGRDGYTF
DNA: TGTGCCATCCGACCCGGGGACAGGGGGCGAGATGGCTACACCTTC

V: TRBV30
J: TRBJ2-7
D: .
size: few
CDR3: CAWSRLAAGGSYEQYF
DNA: TGTGCCTGGAGTCGTCTAGCGGCAGGGGGCTCCTACGAGCAGTACTTC

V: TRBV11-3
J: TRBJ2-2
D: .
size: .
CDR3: CASSLDRGQEICTGELFF
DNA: TGTGCCAGCAGCTTAGATCGGGGGCAGGAAATTTGCACCGGGGAGCTGTTTTTT

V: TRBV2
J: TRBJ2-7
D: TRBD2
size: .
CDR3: CASRPGLAVEQYF
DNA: TGTGCCAGCAGGCCGGGACTAGCGGTCGAGCAGTACTTC

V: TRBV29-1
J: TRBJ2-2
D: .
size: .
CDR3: CSGGETLGTGELFF
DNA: TGCAGCGGAGGGGAGACCCTGGGCACCGGGGAGCTGTTTTTT

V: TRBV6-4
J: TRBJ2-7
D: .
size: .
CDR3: CASGQVSSDEQYF
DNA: TGTGCCAGCGGACAAGTCAGTAGCGACGAGCAGTACTTC

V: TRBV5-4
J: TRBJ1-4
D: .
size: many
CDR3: CASSTRGGSEKLFF
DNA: TGTGCCAGCAGCACCCGGGGGGGCTCGGAAAAACTGTTTTTT

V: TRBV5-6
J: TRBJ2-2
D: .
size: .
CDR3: CASSLIVYPRTGELFF
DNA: TGTGCCAGCAGCTTGATCGTCTACCCGAGGACCGGGGAGCTGTTTTTT

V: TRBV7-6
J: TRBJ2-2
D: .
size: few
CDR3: CASSLAGELFF
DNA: TGTGCCAGCAGTCTGGCCGGGGAGCTGTTTTTT

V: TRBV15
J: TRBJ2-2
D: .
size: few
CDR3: CATLAAVNTGELFF
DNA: TGTGCCACCCTCGCAGCGGTGAACACCGGGGAGCTGTTTTTT

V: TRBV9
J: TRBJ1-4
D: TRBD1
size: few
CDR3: CASSVTGQTNEKLFF
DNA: TGTGCCAGCAGCGTCACGGGACAGACTAATGAAAAACTGTTTTTT

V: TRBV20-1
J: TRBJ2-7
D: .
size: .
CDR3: CSARDPGGSYEQYF
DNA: TGCAGTGCTAGAGATCCCGGCGGCTCCTACGAGCAGTACTTC

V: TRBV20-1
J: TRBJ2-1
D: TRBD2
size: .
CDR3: CSAVKREYTYNEQFF
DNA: TGCAGTGCTGTAAAGCGGGAATACACCTACAATGAGCAGTTCTTC

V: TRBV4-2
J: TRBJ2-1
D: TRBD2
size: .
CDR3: CASSQDRGKLAGVSYWNEQFF
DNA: TGTGCCAGCAGCCAAGATAGGGGAAAACTAGCGGGAGTGTCGTATTGGAATGAGCAGTTCTTC

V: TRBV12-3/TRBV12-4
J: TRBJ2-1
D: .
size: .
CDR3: CASSPNPGLGRFF
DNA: TGTGCCAGCAGTCCCAACCCGGGCCTCGGGCGGTTCTTC

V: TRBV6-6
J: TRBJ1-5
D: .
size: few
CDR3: CASRYDSQPQHF
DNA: TGTGCCAGCAGATATGATAGTCAGCCCCAGCATTTT